This TCR beta chain was captured by sequencing in a study of T cells in Graves' hyperthyroidism and ophthalmopathy (dated by TCRdb to 2018 to 2020). Background on the whole study: To identify TCR V-J signatures that set the groups apart, the researchers used a discovery cohort of 100 patients, made up of roughly 40 with Graves' ophthalmopathy and 55 to 65 with stable Graves' hyperthyroidism. Whether ophthalmopathy could be predicted prospectively was tested in an independent validation cohort made up of roughly 19 hyperthyroidism patients plus 17 patients who later progressed to ophthalmopathy. The approximately 100 discovery patients were randomly split 7:3 into training and test sets. In roughly six Graves' hyperthyroidism patients, the study also compared T-cell repertoires from thyroid tissue with T-cell repertoires from blood. After blood sampling, hyperthyroidism patients were treated with methimazole at a starting dose of 30 mg daily, and ophthalmopathy patients were treated with high-dose intravenous methylprednisolone. The paper describes TCR Vbeta CDR3 sequencing of 135 peripheral blood samples, made up of 43 ophthalmopathy patients, some 76 hyperthyroidism patients and 17 progressor patients.

Results the study describes overall, beyond this receptor: Sample size was not statistically predetermined, and blinding of investigators to group allocation was not performed. In validation, the model predicted progression to ophthalmopathy with over 60% sensitivity and over 72% specificity, a median of 6.5 months before onset. A model built on a 13 V-J signature distinguished ophthalmopathy from stable hyperthyroidism, reaching about 89% sensitivity and about 81% specificity in cross-validation and 80%/75% in testing. Most expanded thyroid clonotypes (frequency above 0.001) were also found in blood, which suggests that blood repertoires may mirror thyroid immune responses.

The TCR beta CDR3 regions were amplified from RNA transcripts. A first-round RT-PCR of the TCR CDR3 used the HTBI primer set with the Qiagen OneStep RT-PCR kit. Libraries were constructed in a second round of multiplex PCR, after which size selection and purification were performed. Paired-end sequencing of the libraries was performed with 100 bp reads on an Illumina HiSeq2000. As for how the authors treated the data: SOAPnuke was used to process the raw data, removing reads that contained adapters or uncalled bases, had a mean Phred below 15, or lacked an exact match to the constant primer or identifier. High-quality paired reads were merged using COPE v1.2.5, and each unique nucleotide sequence was defined as a clonotype. Clonotypes were aligned to IMGT TRBV, TRBD and TRBJ reference segments using MiTCR v1.1. Analysis was restricted to V-J combinations with a frequency above 0.0001, which covered approximately 99% of repertoires. A TCS score was defined as the ratio between F50 (clonal expansion) and ExV (chaos), using BLOSUM62-based TCRdist between CDR3 peptides within each V-J. Welch's t-statistics and random forest reduced fewer than 550 V-J features to 13, which were used in a naive Bayes classifier (R e1071). The similarity between thyroid and blood repertoires was quantified using the Morisita-Horn index. TCRdb reanalyzed the raw reads on its own, using fastp at Q25 for trimming and MiXCR for clone calling, and kept in-frame beta chains. Rows are unified per CDR3 protein, each entry keeping the most common DNA and genes. TCRdb's processing, not the authors', yielded these V and J calls. In this sample the table shows 530,000 or so distinct CDR3 sequences, approximately 44% of which occur a single time. In total, the top ten clones hold about 8% of the sample.

Stable Graves' hyperthyroidism was defined as no progression to ophthalmopathy during 18 months of follow-up. Hyperthyroidism patients were aged 18 to 65 years and newly diagnosed, with disease duration of less than 2 months. Exclusion was applied to patients with uncontrolled infections, other autoimmune diseases, pregnancy or lactation. Clinical symptoms, serum thyroxine and TRAb, thyroid ultrasound, and orbital computed tomography formed the basis for the diagnoses. Trizol reagent was used to extract total RNA, and RNA quality was then checked on an Agilent 2100 Bioanalyzer. According to the germline V gene, CDR1 reads SQVTM and CDR2 reads ANQGSEA. V and J are truncated by 3 bases and 9 bases respectively, leaving an intervening sequence of 14 bases. The CDR3 measures 12 amino acids from cysteine to phenylalanine. The read is trimmed to its CDR3 DNA, 36 bases read in frame from base 1. Points on this clonotype: It has no known antigen specificity. No base qualities exist here, and no much larger clone lies one base off it.

The sequence is built from TRBV29-1 and TRBJ2-5; the D gene is perhaps TRBD1 or TRBD2, as each covers 7 bases. The sequence derives from a woman between 18 and 30 years old with Graves' hyperthyroidism. Sequenced material: peripheral blood or thyroid tissue (not recorded which). The DNA sequence is given as TGCAGCGTTGATCAGGGGGGGCAGCCCCAGTACTTC. This yields the protein CSVDQGGQPQYF.